Listed here are 29 T cell receptor beta chains from one sample, sequenced in a study of radiotherapy plus CTLA-4 blockade in lung cancer. Only in-frame clones appear in the TCRdb table, and some are missing; sequencing was by immunoSEQ multiplex PCR. The sample shows tens of thousands of clones, 70% to 80% of them seen only once. The sequencing here drew on peripheral blood, taken from a patient treated with radiotherapy plus ipilimumab. The receptors were gathered from a human donor with non-small cell lung cancer who had stable disease on radiotherapy plus ipilimumab.

This clone was observed a handful of times. This chain joins TRBV7-9 and TRBJ2-7; no definite D call. CDR1 SEHNR and CDR2 FQNEAQ come from the germline V gene (reference sequence). V lost 8 bases and J lost 6, with 11 bases in between. The CDR3 consists of 11 residues. The CDR3 DNA reads TGTGCCAGCGGTTTACCCCCCGAGCAGTACTTC. Translation gives CASGLPPEQYF.

This clone was seen a handful of times. The J gene is TRBJ2-5, the V gene TRBV5-4; 8 bases are shared with TRBD2. From germline, CDR1 is SGHNT and CDR2 YYREEE (reference sequence). The CDR3 extends over 16 amino acids. The J segment lost 0 bases and the V segment lost 0 bases, leaving 4 bases of the junction unmatched. DNA of the CDR3: TGTGCCAGCAGCTTGGGACTAGCGAGTTACCAAGAGACCCAGTACTTC. It is translated as CASSLGLASYQETQYF.

CDR3 residues: CASSLEVGRVTEAFF. The CDR3 nucleotides read TGTGCCAGCAGCTTAGAGGTAGGACGGGTGACTGAAGCTTTCTTT. The chain combines TRBV7-2 with TRBJ1-1; D remains ambiguous. V lost 1 base and J lost 5, with 14 bases in between. In germline, CDR1 is SGHTA, CDR2 FQGNSA. CDR3 length: 15 residues.

The chain is built from TRBV5-4 and TRBJ2-3; TRBD2 is a possible D gene (5 bases). Per germline, CDR1 SGHNT and CDR2 YYREEE (reference sequence). This CDR3 spans 15 amino acids. The germline V and J ends were trimmed by 7 bases and 1 base, with 16 bases remaining between them. The CDR3 DNA follows: TGTGCCAGCTACCCTCGGCTGAGGGGCACAGATACGCAGTATTTT. This gives the protein CASYPRLRGTDTQYF.

This clone has only one observation. V and J are TRBV9 and TRBJ1-1, with D maybe TRBD1 (5 bases). With 0 bases removed from V and 10 bases from J, the gap between germline ends came to 13 bases. Germline CDR1 and CDR2: SGDLS and YYNGEE. The CDR3 has 13 amino acids. CDR3 nucleotides: TGTGCCAGCAGCGTAGCGGGAGGAACAGGAGCTTTCTTT. Translated: CASSVAGGTGAFF.

V gene TRBV7-9 combines with J gene TRBJ1-5; D is unclear. V lost 5 bases and J lost 6, with 14 bases in between. This CDR3 has 14 residues. The germline V gene has CDR1 SEHNR and CDR2 FQNEAQ (reference sequence). In DNA, the CDR3 is TGTGCCAGCAGCCCGGGAGGAGGGTTTCAGCCCCAGCATTTT. Residues: CASSPGGGFQPQHF.

The chain uses TRBV5-1 and TRBJ1-6, with D perhaps TRBD1 (5 bases). Looked up from germline, CDR1 is SGHRS and CDR2 is YFSETQ. The CDR3 covers 16 residues. V dropped 4 bases and J dropped 7 bases, with 18 bases sitting between them. In nucleotides, the CDR3 is TGCGCCAGCAGCCCCCGGGGGGGGTCGGAAAATTCACCCCTCCACTTT. This encodes CASSPRGGSENSPLHF.

V is TRBV4-3 and J is TRBJ2-7; D is perhaps TRBD2 (6 bases). Deletions cut 1 base from V and 2 bases from J, with 12 bases between. Germline assignment: CDR1 LGHNA and CDR2 YSLEER. This CDR3 spans 15 amino acids. CDR3 in amino acids: CASSQGSSGTYEQYF. In nucleotides, the CDR3 is TGCGCCAGCAGCCAAGGTAGTAGCGGAACCTACGAGCAGTACTTC.

This clone was recorded a few times. Its ends do not fully match the called genes, so a read error is possible. This chain uses TRBV28 with TRBJ1-2; possible D gene TRBD1, 6 bases. From germline, CDR1 is MDHEN and CDR2 SYDVKM. This CDR3 has 12 residues. CDR3 DNA sequence: TGTGCCAGCAGTTTGATAGGACAGAGGAAAAGCTTC. Protein product: CASSLIGQRKSF.

The chain links TRBV28 to TRBJ1-5; unclear D gene. CDR1 MDHEN and CDR2 SYDVKM come from the germline V gene. The V gene lost 7 bases and the J gene lost 0 bases, with 13 bases spanning the gap. This CDR3 comprises 15 residues. DNA for the CDR3: TGTGCCAGCACCTCCCCAGAGGCTAGCAATCAGCCCCAGCATTTT. Protein sequence: CASTSPEASNQPQHF.

The J gene is TRBJ1-4, the V gene TRBV7-6; no reliable D call. Trimming removed 5 bases at V and 2 bases at J, with 15 bases between. The length of the CDR3 is 16 residues. Germline CDR1 reads SGHVS; CDR2 reads FNYEAQ. In DNA form, the CDR3 reads TGTGCCAGCAGCAGCCGTGGTGGACTGACTAATGAAAAACTGTTTTTT. Its translation: CASSSRGGLTNEKLFF.

V usage is TRBV11-2 and J usage is TRBJ2-7, with 7 bases fitting TRBD1. The CDR3 sequence is 16 residues long. The junction had 10 bases not matched to a gene; V was cut back by 2 bases and J by 3 bases. CDR1 is SGHAT, CDR2 FQNNGV, per germline. The CDR3 region has the DNA TGTGCCAGCAGCTTAATTCGTCGGCAGGGGGACTACGAGCAGTACTTC. This encodes CASSLIRRQGDYEQYF.

The genes are TRBV5-4 and TRBJ1-2, with unresolved D. The germline gives CDR1 SGHNT, CDR2 YYREEE (reference sequence). V lost 2 bases and J lost 5, with 7 bases in between. There are 12 residues in the CDR3. The CDR3 DNA is TGTGCCAGCAGCTTCTTAACGTATGGCTACACCTTC. This gives the protein CASSFLTYGYTF.

Comment on this clone: This sample also contains other DNA sequences that code for the same CDR3. The rearrangement joins TRBV7-9 to TRBJ2-1, with 7 bases fitting TRBD2. CDR3 length: 15 amino acids. Per the germline V gene, CDR1 is SEHNR and CDR2 is FQNEAQ (reference sequence). The V segment lost 2 bases and the J segment 5 bases; nucleotides outside the gene matches: 6. The CDR3 nucleotides read TGTGCCAGCAGCTTAATAAGGGCGGGGGACAATGAGCAGTTCTTC. Translated, it gives CASSLIRAGDNEQFF.

The rearrangement links TRBV4-1 to TRBJ1-2, with 7 nucleotides matching TRBD1. J gave up 5 bases and V 5 bases, and 5 bases lay outside the gene matches. This CDR3 region has 13 residues. Germline V gene lookup returns CDR1 MGHRA and CDR2 YSYEKL. As DNA, the CDR3 is TGCGCCAGCAGCGAGGACAGGCAGTATGGCTACACCTTC. Residues: CASSEDRQYGYTF.

This chain links TRBV5-6 with TRBJ2-6; perhaps D is TRBD1 or TRBD2 (6 bases each). The V gene lost 4 bases and the J gene lost 0 bases, with 14 bases spanning the gap. Germline V lookup: CDR1 SGHDT, CDR2 YYEEEE. CDR3 length: 17 residues. CDR3 region: CASSLAGGHSGANVLTF. CDR3 DNA sequence: TGTGCCAGCAGCCTCGCCGGGGGACACTCTGGGGCCAACGTCCTGACTTTC.

The rearrangement links TRBV9 to TRBJ1-3; D unresolved. This CDR3 region has 15 residues. Germline V gene sequence: CDR1 SGDLS, CDR2 YYNGEE. The V end lost 0 bases, the J end lost 5 bases, and 12 bases lay between the germline ends. The CDR3 reads CASSVAGPVRNTIYF. CDR3 bases: TGTGCCAGCAGCGTAGCCGGGCCAGTTAGAAACACCATATATTTT.

The chain recombines TRBV5-4 with TRBJ2-6; D is possibly TRBD2 (6 bases). The ends were cut back, 2 bases at V and 4 bases at J, with 10 bases in the middle. The CDR3 runs 15 residues. Germline V CDR1 and CDR2: SGHNT, YYREEE (reference sequence). The CDR3 spells CASSFGGTGANVLTF. Written as DNA, the CDR3 is TGTGCCAGCAGCTTTGGAGGGACGGGGGCCAACGTCCTGACTTTC.

CDR3 protein: CSVGSGVSNTEAFF. Here the CDR3 DNA reads TGCAGCGTTGGATCGGGGGTATCGAACACTGAAGCTTTCTTT. The chain carries TRBV29-1 and TRBJ1-1, with D perhaps TRBD1 (5 bases). With 4 bases removed from V and 1 base from J, the gap between germline ends came to 13 bases. Germline V gene sequence: CDR1 SQVTM, CDR2 ANQGSEA. The CDR3 sequence is 14 residues long.

This rearrangement joins TRBV4-2 to TRBJ2-7; possible D gene TRBD1, 6 bases. Trimming shortened V by 1 base and J by 6 bases, and 7 bases separated the two germline ends. The CDR3 covers 12 residues. Germline V gene sequence: CDR1 LGHNA, CDR2 YNFKEQ. The CDR3 region is CASSQVGGEQYV. CDR3 sequence (DNA): TGTGCCAGCAGCCAAGTAGGGGGCGAGCAGTACGTC.

The genes are TRBV2 and TRBJ1-1; D perhaps matches TRBD1 (6 bases). The CDR3 sequence is 17 residues long. The V end was cut by 2 bases, the J end by 1 base, with 17 bases between. Per the germline V gene, CDR1 is SNHLY and CDR2 is FYNNEI. CDR3 in amino acids: CASSELGGSASNTEAFF. The CDR3 DNA sequence: TGTGCCAGCAGTGAACTAGGGGGGAGCGCATCGAACACTGAAGCTTTCTTT.

The CDR3 region has the DNA TGTGCCAGCAGCTTGACTCAGGGACACGAGCAGTACGTC. Its translation: CASSLTQGHEQYV. The chain links TRBV5-4 to TRBJ2-7; the D call may be TRBD1 or TRBD2 (5 bases each). In germline, CDR1 is SGHNT, CDR2 YYREEE (reference sequence). Trimming took 1 base from V and 5 from J, leaving 10 bases between them. There are 13 residues in the CDR3.

V usage is TRBV28 and J usage is TRBJ2-3, with TRBD1 matching over 10 bases. V was pared by 5 bases and J by 4 bases, with 6 bases of the junction left unmatched. The CDR3 is made up of 15 amino acids. The germline CDR1 and CDR2 sequences are MDHEN and SYDVKM. CDR3 amino acids: CASSPRDRGADTQYF. CDR3 bases: TGTGCCAGCAGTCCCCGGGACAGGGGCGCAGATACGCAGTATTTT. Variable domain in full (rest from reference TRBV28 and TRBJ2-3): DVKVTQSSRYLVKRTGEKVFLECVQDMDHENMFWYRQDPGLGLRLIYFSYDVKMKEKGDIPEGYSVSREKKERFSLILESASTNQTSMYLCASSPRDRGADTQYFGPGTRLTVL.

This sequence joins TRBV28 and TRBJ1-1; D gene ambiguous. Germline CDR1 MDHEN, CDR2 SYDVKM. The V end was cut by 2 bases, the J end by 2 bases, with 9 bases between. The CDR3 has 14 amino acids. Written as DNA, the CDR3 is TGTGCCAGCAGTTTAGCGGGGTCTAACACTGAAGCTTTCTTT. Residues: CASSLAGSNTEAFF.

This chain connects TRBV5-5 to TRBJ2-5, with D perhaps TRBD1 (5 bases). With 3 bases removed from V and 4 bases from J, the gap between germline ends came to 13 bases. This CDR3 has 14 residues. CDR1 and CDR2 from the germline V gene are SGHKS and YYEKEE (reference sequence). The CDR3 protein is CASSSDSLGETQYF. The CDR3 DNA reads as TGTGCCAGCAGCTCCGACAGTCTGGGAGAGACCCAGTACTTC.

The rearrangement links TRBV18 to TRBJ2-2; maybe TRBD2 (5 bases). V lost 3 bases to trimming and J lost 2 bases, with 13 bases between them. There are 16 residues in the CDR3. Germline V CDR1 and CDR2: KGHSH, LQKENI. Written as DNA, the CDR3 is TGTGCCAGCTCACCTCGGGATTTCATAAACACCGGGGAGCTGTTTTTT. It specifies CASSPRDFINTGELFF.

The rearrangement links TRBV14 to TRBJ1-5; no reliable D call. V lost 5 bases to trimming and J lost 1 base, with 6 bases between them. Germline V gene data show CDR1 as SGHDN and CDR2 as FVKESK. There are 13 residues in the CDR3. In DNA form, the CDR3 reads TGTGCCAGCAGCGACCAGAGCAATCAGCCCCAGCATTTT. It codes for CASSDQSNQPQHF.

This chain links TRBV28 with TRBJ1-5; D remains unclear. V lost 3 bases and J lost 5, with 8 bases in between. CDR1 and CDR2 from the germline V gene are MDHEN and SYDVKM. The CDR3 runs to 13 residues. CDR3 nucleotides: TGTGCCAGCAGTTTGCTCGGGGATCAGCCCCAGCATTTT. Amino acid sequence: CASSLLGDQPQHF.

The V gene is TRBV5-6, the J gene TRBJ1-2; no definite D call. V was trimmed by 1 base and J by 5 bases, leaving 6 bases between them. The length of the CDR3 is 12 residues. Germline V gene lookup returns CDR1 SGHDT and CDR2 YYEEEE. The CDR3 nucleotides read TGTGCCAGCAGCTTGCAGAATTATGGCTACACCTTC. Translating it yields CASSLQNYGYTF.